These T cell receptor beta chains were read from a single sample in a study of T-cell memory formation after mild COVID-19. A single record per CDR3 protein comes from TCRdb applying MiXCR to the 5' RACE reads. Of hundreds of thousands of distinct CDR3 sequences in the sample, about a sixth were seen once. The sample taken for sequencing was PBMCs or a T cell subset sorted from them (not recorded which). These receptors all come from a young man who had mild COVID-19 (a few samples of this study predate the infection). Cell type and time point are not known. CDR3s include the opening cysteine and the closing phenylalanine or tryptophan. D genes are given only for firm matches. Rows give clone size only sometimes, using once, few, many, or a class for an expanded clone.

j_call v_call cdr3_length d_call clone_size cdr3_nt cdr3_aa
TRBJ1-4 TRBV4-2 16 . . TGTGCCAGCAGCCAAGAGTCAGCCCGCGGTAATGAAAAACTGTTTTTT CASSQESARGNEKLFF
TRBJ1-2 TRBV11-2 13 . few TGTGCCAGCAGCCCGCCGGGAGTCTATGGCTACACCTTC CASSPPGVYGYTF
TRBJ1-4 TRBV13 15 TRBD1 . TGTGCCAGCAGCTATAGACAGGGGAATAGTGAAAAACTGTTTTTT CASSYRQGNSEKLFF
TRBJ2-5 TRBV7-8 14 TRBD2 . TGTGCCACCCGAGAGGCGGGGGGCGGAGAGACCCAGTACTTC CATREAGGGETQYF
TRBJ2-3 TRBV5-1 13 . many TGCGCCAGCAGCTTGGAGGTCGCAGATACGCAGTATTTT CASSLEVADTQYF
TRBJ2-5 TRBV9 14 TRBD1 many TGTGCCAGCAGCGCGGGACAGGGGAGGGAGACCCAGTACTTC CASSAGQGRETQYF
TRBJ2-5 TRBV6-2/TRBV6-3 12 . . TGTGCCAGCAGTTACTACGGGGGGACCCAGTACTTC CASSYYGGTQYF
TRBJ2-7 TRBV24-1 12 . . TGTGCCACCAGCTTGACAGGCTACGAGCAGTACTTC CATSLTGYEQYF
TRBJ2-2 TRBV4-1 13 . . TGCGCCAGCAGGCCCAGGGACACCGGGGAGCTGTTTTTT CASRPRDTGELFF
TRBJ2-2 TRBV6-2/TRBV6-3 16 . . TGTGCCAGCAGTCATCGTAACAGGGGGGGCACCGGGGAGCTGTTTTTT CASSHRNRGGTGELFF
TRBJ1-3 TRBV20-1 14 . few TGCAGTGCTAGAGATCATGGGGCTGGAAACACCATATATTTT CSARDHGAGNTIYF
TRBJ1-3 TRBV10-3 14 TRBD1 few TGTGCCATCAGTGAGTCGACAGGGTGGAACACCATATATTTT CAISESTGWNTIYF
TRBJ2-5 TRBV9 13 . few TGTGCCAGCAGCGTAGAGTTAGTCACGACCCAGTACTTC CASSVELVTTQYF
TRBJ2-4 TRBV28 14 . few TGTGCCAGCATAGGGGGGCTAGCCAAAAACATTCAGTACTTC CASIGGLAKNIQYF
TRBJ2-2 TRBV4-1 14 . . TGCGCCAGCAGCCAAGTACGGAACACCGGGGAGCTGTTTTTT CASSQVRNTGELFF
TRBJ1-1 TRBV13 15 . . TGTGCCAGCAGCCCCCCAGAAGGACCGAACACTGAAGCTTTCTTT CASSPPEGPNTEAFF
TRBJ2-6 TRBV7-2 14 . . TGTGCCAGCAGCAAGGAGTCTGGGGCCAACGTCCTGACTTTC CASSKESGANVLTF
TRBJ2-3 TRBV6-5 15 TRBD2 few TGTGCCAGCAGCCCTCAAGCGGGGTACACAGATACGCAGTATTTT CASSPQAGYTDTQYF
TRBJ1-5 TRBV20-1 14 TRBD1 few TGCAGTGCTATCATTGATACAGGGGTTCAGCCCCAGCATTTT CSAIIDTGVQPQHF
TRBJ1-4 TRBV2 13 . . TGTGCCAGCAGCCCGCAGGGGAGAGAAAAACTGTTTTTT CASSPQGREKLFF
TRBJ1-4 TRBV15 15 . few TGTGCCACCAGCATCGGGCGTGGGGGGCTCGGGAAACTGTTTTTT CATSIGRGGLGKLFF
TRBJ1-4 TRBV3-1 17 TRBD1 . TGTGCCAGCAGCCAGACCTCGGGGACAGGGGGTAATGAAAAACTGTTTTTT CASSQTSGTGGNEKLFF
TRBJ2-1 TRBV12-3/TRBV12-4 13 TRBD1 . TGTGCCAGCCGGACAGGATCATACAATGAGCAGTTCTTC CASRTGSYNEQFF
TRBJ1-4 TRBV6-5 14 . many TGTGCCAGCAGTTACTCGCCGGGGGACGAAAAACTGTTTTTT CASSYSPGDEKLFF
TRBJ1-5 TRBV6-1 14 TRBD1 . TGTGCCAGCAGTGAAGGGGCAGGGGGACAGCCCCAGCATTTT CASSEGAGGQPQHF
TRBJ2-5 TRBV7-2 18 TRBD2 . TGTGCCAGCAGCTTAGGTCTACTAGCGGCGGCCAGCCAAGAGACCCAGTACTTC CASSLGLLAAASQETQYF
TRBJ2-1 TRBV20-1 14 TRBD2 few TGCAGTGCTACCCTACTAGCGGGTTACAATGAGCAGTTCTTC CSATLLAGYNEQFF
TRBJ2-7 TRBV5-1 15 . . TGCGCCAGCAGCTTGGATGGCTCTCCCGGCTACGAGCAGTACTTC CASSLDGSPGYEQYF
TRBJ2-5 TRBV3-1 13 . . TGTGCCAGCAGCCATGGGCCTCAAGAGACCCAGTACTTC CASSHGPQETQYF
TRBJ1-1 TRBV6-5 14 . . TGTGCCAGCAAAAAGCCAGAGGAGAACACTGAAGCTTTCTTT CASKKPEENTEAFF
TRBJ1-1 TRBV5-1 16 TRBD1 . TGCGCCAGCAGCTACCGGACAGGGGTCTCTAACACTGAAGCTTTCTTT CASSYRTGVSNTEAFF
TRBJ2-5 TRBV3-1 13 TRBD1 few TGTGCCAGCAGGGATCAGGGGGAAGAGACCCAGTACTTC CASRDQGEETQYF
TRBJ2-1 TRBV5-6 16 TRBD1 . TGTGCCAGCAGGTACGGTCCGGGACAGGGATCTGGTGAGCAGTTCTTC CASRYGPGQGSGEQFF
TRBJ2-3 TRBV12-5 13 . . TGTGCTAGTGGTTTGGTACTGACAGATACGCAGTATTTT CASGLVLTDTQYF
TRBJ2-1 TRBV5-4 16 TRBD2 . TGTGCCAGCAGCCTGGTACTAGCGGGTTCCTACAATGAGCAGTTCTTC CASSLVLAGSYNEQFF
TRBJ2-1 TRBV5-1 15 TRBD1 many TGCGCCAGCAGTCAGGGGGCCCTAACCTACAATGAGCAGTTCTTC CASSQGALTYNEQFF
TRBJ1-2 TRBV6-5 15 . few TGTGCCAGCAGTTGGGGGCTTCCCGCTAGCTATGGCTACACCTTC CASSWGLPASYGYTF
TRBJ1-1 TRBV7-2 12 . few TGTGCCAGCAGCCAATTCAGGGACGGAGCTTTCTTT CASSQFRDGAFF
TRBJ1-3 TRBV10-2 13 TRBD1 many TGCGCCAGCACTGACAGGGCTGGAAACACCATATATTTT CASTDRAGNTIYF
TRBJ2-7 TRBV7-3 16 . few TGTGCCAGCAGCTTAACCCCCTTAGTGGAGTACGGCGAGCAGTACTTC CASSLTPLVEYGEQYF
TRBJ2-5 TRBV20-1 14 . few TGCAGTGCTAGAGACCCCAGGGGCCACGAGACCCAGTACTTC CSARDPRGHETQYF
TRBJ1-2 TRBV7-6 13 . few TGTGCCAGCACTTCTCAGCCTGACTATGGCTACACCTTC CASTSQPDYGYTF